These 26 T cell receptor beta chains share one sample of origin, sequenced in a study of CXCR3-negative and CXCR3-positive naive CD8 T cells. General study findings and limits: In CXCR3-positive naive cells, the TRB CDR3s were more hydrophobic than in CXCR3-negative naive cells.

No antigen has been assigned to these receptors. UMI-labeled 5' RACE yielded the TRB cDNA libraries. No DNA is given; TCRdb re-called the 5' RACE reads and lists each CDR3 protein once. The specimen's table records about 150,000 distinct CDR3 sequences. Sequences were obtained from naive CXCR3+ CD8+ T cells from blood. Subset noted: CD45RO-CCR7+CD27+CD95- naive CD8+ T cells expressing CXCR3 (TNR3+). Receptors originate from a human donor in good health. Some clones in this sample may be carry-over from other donors' samples.

This sequence joins TRBV20-1 and TRBJ2-7; with no DNA, the TCRdb D assignment of TRBD1 cannot be verified. The CDR3 covers 15 residues. Per the germline V gene, CDR1 is DFQATT and CDR2 is SNEGSKA (reference sequence). The CDR3 loop is CSANNLGQGTYEQYF.

The V and J genes are TRBV12-3 or TRBV12-4 and TRBJ1-2; TCRdb designates TRBD1, a call that cannot be tested without DNA. The CDR3 contains 16 residues. The CDR3 here is CASSLDSGGAFYGYTF.

The rearrangement joins TRBV28 to TRBJ2-1. This CDR3 region has 13 residues. Germline CDR1 MDHEN, CDR2 SYDVKM. CDR3 sequence reads: CASSPRTHNEQFF.

This chain joins TRBV6-5 and TRBJ2-5; the TRBD1 assignment by TCRdb is unverifiable without DNA. Germline loops: CDR1 MNHEY, CDR2 SVGAGI. The CDR3 has 14 amino acids. CDR3 sequence: CASSPGQPQETQYF.

The V gene is TRBV6-2 or TRBV6-3, the J gene TRBJ2-2; TCRdb reports TRBD2, a call that lacks DNA to check it against. CDR1 and CDR2 (germline): MNHEY, SVGEGT. The CDR3 covers 15 residues. This CDR3 is CASSYSGLATGELFF.

V usage is TRBV7-6 and J usage is TRBJ1-2; the D call of TRBD1 rests on TCRdb alone, since no DNA is present to check it. Germline CDR1 reads SGHVS; CDR2 reads FNYEAQ. The CDR3 is made up of 14 amino acids. The chain's CDR3 is CASSPHRANYGYTF.

V gene TRBV15 combines with J gene TRBJ1-3; TCRdb designates TRBD1, a call that cannot be tested without DNA. This CDR3 spans 14 amino acids. CDR1 and CDR2 from the germline V gene are LNHNV and YYDKDF (reference sequence). CDR3 region: CATSTSGIGNTIYF.

The rearrangement links TRBV6-6 to TRBJ2-7; TCRdb indicates TRBD2, and absent DNA this call remains unverified. The CDR3 contains 16 residues. Germline lookup yields CDR1 MNHNY and CDR2 SVGAGI (reference sequence). The CDR3 here is CASTVGTSGRAYEQYF.

The genes are TRBV3-1 and TRBJ2-5; TCRdb reports TRBD1, a call that lacks DNA to check it against. Germline V gene data show CDR1 as LGHDT and CDR2 as YNNKEL (reference sequence). The CDR3 length is 18 residues. CDR3 amino acids: CASSQAVMTGQGAETQYF.

V and J are TRBV28 and TRBJ2-1. CDR1 is MDHEN, CDR2 SYDVKM, per germline. The CDR3 runs 12 residues. The CDR3 spells CASTTTYNEQFF.

The V and J genes are TRBV20-1 and TRBJ2-7; TCRdb designates TRBD2, a call that cannot be tested without DNA. The CDR3 is 16 amino acids. CDR1 DFQATT and CDR2 SNEGSKA come from the germline V gene (reference sequence). The CDR3 here is CSAIPLAGGLSYEQYF.

The chain has TRBV7-9 and TRBJ2-7; the D call of TRBD1 rests on TCRdb alone, since no DNA is present to check it. CDR1 is SEHNR and CDR2 is FQNEAQ in the germline V gene (reference sequence). CDR3 length: 14 residues. Here the CDR3 reads CASSSTGGIHEQYF.

The V call is TRBV6-5, the J call TRBJ2-1; TCRdb selects TRBD2, and the lack of DNA leaves this call unchecked. The germline CDR1 and CDR2 sequences are MNHEY and SVGAGI. This CDR3 spans 17 amino acids. The CDR3 spells CASSYSTSGGPYNEQFF.

The chain couples TRBV11-2 to TRBJ2-1; without DNA, the TCRdb call of TRBD2 cannot be checked. This CDR3 is built from 16 residues. CDR1 is SGHAT and CDR2 is FQNNGV in the germline V gene. The CDR3 spells CASSLTGTSGYNEQFF.

V usage is TRBV10-3 and J usage is TRBJ2-7. The CDR3 runs to 13 residues. CDR1 ENHRY and CDR2 SYGVKD come from the germline V gene. CDR3 in amino acids: CAISESVGREQYF.

V is TRBV4-3 and J is TRBJ1-1; TCRdb outputs TRBD1, but without DNA this stays unchecked. CDR1 LGHNA and CDR2 YSLEER come from the germline V gene. The CDR3 is 15 amino acids. This CDR3 is CASSQGTGANTEAFF.

V and J are TRBV7-9 and TRBJ1-2. CDR1 and CDR2 from the germline V gene are SEHNR and FQNEAQ (reference sequence). The CDR3 sequence is 17 residues long. The CDR3: CASSLDHRGPGNYGYTF.

The chain has TRBV5-4 and TRBJ1-2. The germline V gene has CDR1 SGHNT and CDR2 YYREEE (reference sequence). The CDR3 is made up of 13 amino acids. CDR3 loop: CASSLALMGGYTF.

V usage is TRBV19 and J usage is TRBJ2-1; no DNA is available, so the TRBD1 call from TCRdb remains unchecked. The CDR3 loop spans 15 amino acids. CDR1 is LNHDA, CDR2 SQIVND, per germline (reference sequence). The CDR3 is CASSKGAGELNEQFF.

The chain joins TRBV9 to TRBJ2-7. CDR1 is SGDLS, CDR2 YYNGEE, per germline. CDR3 length: 13 amino acids. CDR3: CASSGTGPYEQYF.

This chain joins TRBV6-5 and TRBJ2-3. The CDR3 runs 11 residues. Per the germline V gene, CDR1 is MNHEY and CDR2 is SVGAGI. This chain's CDR3 is CASSLEDTQYF.

The chain links TRBV7-7 to TRBJ2-1; the TCRdb call, TRBD2, lacks DNA for checking. CDR1 is SSHAT and CDR2 is FNYEAQ in the germline V gene (reference sequence). The CDR3 has 15 residues. CDR3 loop: CASSQSASDYNEQFF.

J is TRBJ2-1 and V is TRBV29-1; the D gene TCRdb calls, TRBD1, cannot be checked with no DNA. The CDR3 contains 12 residues. Germline V gene data show CDR1 as SQVTM and CDR2 as ANQGSEA. CDR3 region: CSVEGQYNEQFF.

The genes are TRBV6-5 and TRBJ2-1. CDR1 and CDR2 from the germline V gene are MNHEY and SVGAGI. This CDR3 region has 13 residues. CDR3 region: CASSYDFYNEQFF.

The genes are TRBV10-3 and TRBJ2-1; without DNA, the TCRdb call of TRBD2 cannot be checked. This CDR3 contains 15 residues. Germline V gene data show CDR1 as ENHRY and CDR2 as SYGVKD. CDR3: CAISEWTSGHNEQFF.

The rearrangement joins TRBV20-1 to TRBJ2-7. The CDR3 has 13 amino acids. Germline assignment: CDR1 DFQATT and CDR2 SNEGSKA (reference sequence). CDR3: CSARVASPYEQYF.